This paragraph covers one T cell receptor (beta chain) sequence. No antigen is known for it. Using immunoSEQ multiplex PCR, the repertoire was profiled, and TCRdb retains in-frame clones only, with some absent. This table holds about 130,000 clones, roughly 86% found once. The entry originates in a study of T cell responses to AZD1222 COVID-19 vaccine. Findings and caveats of the study: The donor group comprised mostly white British people and more females; the analysis possibly underestimated clonal diversity. After the peak T cell response, and only then, were repertoires sampled.

The ends were cut back, 8 bases at V and 0 bases at J, with 7 bases in the middle. Germline V CDR1 and CDR2: SQVTM, ANQGSEA. There are 11 residues in the CDR3. The V call is TRBV29-1, the J call TRBJ1-1; D uncertain. This receptor was identified in an adult in good health. Sequencing used peripheral blood, obtained on day 0 of AZD1222 vaccination. The chain's CDR3 is CSCRVNTEAFF. The CDR3 DNA follows: TGCAGCTGCCGGGTGAACACTGAAGCTTTCTTT.